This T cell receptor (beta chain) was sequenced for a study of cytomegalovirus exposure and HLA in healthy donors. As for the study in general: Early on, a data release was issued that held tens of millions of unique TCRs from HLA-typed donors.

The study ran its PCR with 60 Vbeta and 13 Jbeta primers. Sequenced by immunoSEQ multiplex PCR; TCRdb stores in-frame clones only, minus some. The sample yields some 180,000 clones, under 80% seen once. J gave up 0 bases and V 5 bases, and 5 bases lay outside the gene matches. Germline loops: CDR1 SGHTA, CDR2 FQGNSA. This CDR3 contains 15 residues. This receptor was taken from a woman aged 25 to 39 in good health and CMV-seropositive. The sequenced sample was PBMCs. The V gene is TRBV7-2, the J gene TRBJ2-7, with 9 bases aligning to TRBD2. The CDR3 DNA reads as TGTGCCAGCAGCCCCGAGCGGGGGGCCTCCTACGAGCAGTACTTC. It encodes CASSPERGASYEQYF.